This T cell receptor beta chain was identified during a study of CXCR3-negative and CXCR3-positive naive CD8 T cells. Study context: The libraries together contributed 110 million to 150 million TRB reads, each supplying about 1.5 +/- 0.3 million.

About this clonotype itself: Its antigen is undetermined.

5' RACE with UMI labels generated the TRB cDNA libraries. TCRdb reanalyzed the 5' RACE reads and collapses them to one entry per CDR3 protein, without DNA. Reported are about 40,000 distinct CDR3 sequences; the ten largest clones contain roughly 8.4%. Study outcomes and limitations: Diversity in memory CD8+ cells fell much lower than the comparably high levels seen in both naive subsets. Whereas memory cells differed, naive CXCR3-negative and CXCR3-positive cells shared similar TRBV-TRBJ usage.

Germline-derived CDR1 and CDR2 are SQVTM and ANQGSEA. The CDR3 is made up of 13 amino acids. Source material: memory CD8+ T cells from blood. The chain joins TRBV29-1 to TRBJ2-5; TCRdb selects TRBD1, and the lack of DNA leaves this call unchecked. The clonotype originates from a human donor in good health. Some clones in this sample may be carry-over from other donors' samples. CDR3 residues: CSVVPGGEETQYF.